This TCR beta chain emerged from a study of shared clonotypes between healthy human individuals. Findings of the study overall: Memory subsets generally showed lower estimated richness than naive subsets.

Turning to this clone: Its antigen is unidentified.

The split of CD4+ cells yielded CD45RA+ naive and CD45RA-negative memory subsets. Profiled with immunoSEQ multiplex PCR; TCRdb holds only in-frame clones, not every one. The sample consists of 640,000 or so clones, about two thirds of them appearing once. The length of the CDR3 is 15 residues. V lost 4 bases, J lost 2 bases, and 13 bases lay in between. Looked up from germline, CDR1 is SGHNT and CDR2 is YYREEE (reference sequence). This receptor was identified in a woman in her 30s in good health. The rearrangement joins TRBV5-4 to TRBJ2-1; the D gene is possibly TRBD2 (6 bases). The specimen sequenced was memory CD4+ T cells sorted from blood. Subset here: CD45RA-negative fraction. The CDR3 nucleotides are TGTGCCAGCAGCCTATTTAGCGGAGCCTACAATGAGCAGTTCTTC. It codes for CASSLFSGAYNEQFF.